This T cell receptor beta chain was profiled in a study of T cells expressing NK-cell markers. TCRdb re-called the 5' RACE reads and gives one entry per CDR3 protein, without DNA. The sample data list approximately 440,000 distinct CDR3 sequences. The germline gives CDR1 SGHRS, CDR2 YFSETQ. The CDR3 is 13 amino acids. This TCR was sampled from a woman between 50 and 59 years old in good health. This rearrangement joins TRBV5-1 to TRBJ2-4; no DNA is available, so the TRBD1 call from TCRdb remains unchecked. Sequenced material: blood T cells: a sorted CD56 or NKG2C T cell subset, CD4+ or CD8+ T cells, or bulk PBMC T cells (not recorded which). This CDR3 reads CASSLEQGQVQYF.